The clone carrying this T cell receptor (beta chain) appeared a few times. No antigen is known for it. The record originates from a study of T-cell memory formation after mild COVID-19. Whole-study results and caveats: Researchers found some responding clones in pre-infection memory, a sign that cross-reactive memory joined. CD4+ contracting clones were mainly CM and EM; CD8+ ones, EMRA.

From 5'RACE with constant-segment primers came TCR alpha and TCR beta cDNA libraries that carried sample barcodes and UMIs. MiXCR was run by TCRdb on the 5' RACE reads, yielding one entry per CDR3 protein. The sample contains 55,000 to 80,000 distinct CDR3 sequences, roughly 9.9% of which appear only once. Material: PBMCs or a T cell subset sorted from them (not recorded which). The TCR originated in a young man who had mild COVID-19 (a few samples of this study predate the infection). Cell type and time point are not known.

CDR3 DNA: TGTGCCAGCAGCCCAGGGGGGACAGGGCCAAATGAGCAGTTCTTC. Its translation: CASSPGGTGPNEQFF. The chain employs TRBV7-9 and TRBJ2-1; 9 nucleotides agree with TRBD1. The V segment lost 5 bases and the J segment 7 bases; nucleotides outside the gene matches: 9. This CDR3 contains 15 residues. Germline CDR1 SEHNR, CDR2 FQNEAQ (reference sequence).